Here is one T cell receptor beta chain with its context. This CDR3 is built from 16 residues. Germline-derived CDR1 and CDR2 are SEHNR and FQNEAQ (reference sequence). Trimming cost V 5 bases and J 5 bases; bases outside gene matches: 13. These data come from a study of OX40 agonist ivuxolimab in advanced cancers. The data were produced by immunoSEQ multiplex PCR, yet TCRdb's version contains in-frame clones alone and is incomplete. The sample contains 100,000 or so clones, around 95% of which appear only once. The sequenced sample was CD4+ or CD8+ T cells sorted from blood, obtained in a trial of the OX40 agonist ivuxolimab. V usage is TRBV7-9 and J usage is TRBJ2-7; 9 bases line up with TRBD1. This sequence was found in an adult with an advanced solid tumor such as melanoma, head and neck, liver or kidney cancer. For the CDR3, the DNA is TGTGCCAGCAGCAGCCTCCGGGACAGGGCTCGCCACGAGCAGTACTTC. It yields the protein CASSSLRDRARHEQYF.